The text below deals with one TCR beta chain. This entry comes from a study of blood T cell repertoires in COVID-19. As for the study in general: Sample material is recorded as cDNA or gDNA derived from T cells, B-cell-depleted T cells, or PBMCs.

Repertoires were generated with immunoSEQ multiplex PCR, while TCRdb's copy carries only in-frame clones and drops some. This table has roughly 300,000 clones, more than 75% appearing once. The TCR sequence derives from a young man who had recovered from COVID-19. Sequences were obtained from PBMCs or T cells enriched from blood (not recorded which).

CDR3 amino acids: CASSQGGNYGYTF. The CDR3 DNA sequence: TGTGCCAGCAGCCAAGGCGGAAACTATGGCTACACCTTC. The V gene is TRBV14, the J gene TRBJ1-2; D unclear. With 1 base removed from V and 2 bases from J, the gap between germline ends came to 5 bases. Germline assignment: CDR1 SGHDN and CDR2 FVKESK. The length of the CDR3 is 13 residues.